The 3 T cell receptor beta chains below were found in one sample sequenced in a study of cytomegalovirus exposure and HLA in healthy donors. The PCR used 60 Vbeta and 13 Jbeta primers. Assay used: immunoSEQ multiplex PCR; TCRdb lists only in-frame clones, some missing. The sample lists about 140,000 clones; 70% to 85% were seen once. Input material: PBMCs. Every receptor here comes from a woman aged 40-49 years in good health and CMV-seronegative.

This clone was observed once. V usage is TRBV4-1 and J usage is TRBJ2-3; 7 bases are a match to TRBD2. The V segment lost 1 base and the J segment 1 base; nucleotides outside the gene matches: 5. This CDR3 has 16 residues. The germline V gene encodes CDR1 MGHRA and CDR2 YSYEKL. The CDR3 protein is CASSQAPRERTDTQYF. The DNA for the CDR3 is TGCGCCAGCAGCCAAGCTCCGCGGGAGCGCACAGATACGCAGTATTTT.

The chain joins TRBV10-3 to TRBJ2-7; TRBD2 is a possible D gene (6 bases). With 4 bases removed from V and 2 bases from J, the gap between germline ends came to 18 bases. The CDR3 covers 16 residues. Germline CDR1 and CDR2: ENHRY and SYGVKD. CDR3: CAISGDLTRGAYEQYF. Here the CDR3 DNA reads TGTGCCATCAGTGGGGACCTAACCCGCGGGGCCTACGAGCAGTACTTC.

This rearrangement joins TRBV28 to TRBJ2-7, with D possibly TRBD1 on 6 matching bases. This CDR3 has 15 residues. Germline-derived CDR1 and CDR2 are MDHEN and SYDVKM. Trimming shortened V by 3 bases and J by 1 base, and 13 bases separated the two germline ends. The DNA of the CDR3 is TGTGCCAGCAGTTTTGCCGCAGGGGATTCCTACGAGCAGTACTTC. This gives the protein CASSFAAGDSYEQYF. Using reference TRBV28 and TRBJ2-7 for the parts outside the CDR3, the full variable domain is DVKVTQSSRYLVKRTGEKVFLECVQDMDHENMFWYRQDPGLGLRLIYFSYDVKMKEKGDIPEGYSVSREKKERFSLILESASTNQTSMYLCASSFAAGDSYEQYFGPGTRLTVT.